This T cell receptor beta chain was captured in a study of shared clonotypes between healthy human individuals. Clones were read by immunoSEQ multiplex PCR, and TCRdb kept only the in-frame ones, dropping some. The sample lists approximately 100,000 clones; 68% were seen once. CDR3 length: 14 amino acids. The germline gives CDR1 SGHDT, CDR2 YYEEEE. The germline V and J ends were trimmed by 5 bases and 5 bases, with 17 bases remaining between them. This chain links TRBV5-6 with TRBJ2-7; D might be TRBD2 (5 bases). The origin of this receptor is a woman aged 25 to 45 in good health. The specimen sequenced was memory CD8+ T cells sorted from blood. Documented subset: CD45RO+ cells pooled with CCR7-negative TemRA cells. The CDR3 region has the DNA TGTGCCAGCAGAACTAGTTCGTTTTGGAACGAGCAGTACTTC. Translation gives CASRTSSFWNEQYF. The whole variable domain, filled in from reference TRBV5-6 and TRBJ2-7, reads DAGVTQSPTHLIKTRGQQVTLRCSPKSGHDTVSWYQQALGQGPQFIFQYYEEEERQRGNFPDRFSGHQFPNYSSELNVNALLLGDSALYLCASRTSSFWNEQYFGPGTRLTVT.